The sequence of this T cell receptor (beta chain) was determined in a study of Tregs in tolerant kidney transplant recipients. General study points: Activated donor B cell expansion appeared to reveal the most relevant donor-specific TCRbeta repertoire. Validation in larger populations is needed because few patients were studied.

The CDR3 loop spans 12 amino acids. Trimming cost V 0 bases and J 6 bases, with 5 bases left between them. Germline V gives CDR1 SGDLS, CDR2 YYNGEE. Concerning this clone: Its target is not known. This sample also contains other DNA sequences that code for the same CDR3.

The repertoire was sequenced with immunoSEQ multiplex PCR; TCRdb's copy has only in-frame clones and lacks some. The data hold 40,000 to 50,000 clones, with roughly 89% observed a single time. Unstimulated regulatory T cells (CD4+CD25+CD127-), CD4+CD25- non-regulatory cells, CD4 and CD8 cells were FACS-sorted from thawed PBMCs. The sample was Tregs from blood. This receptor was identified in a human donor in good health. This chain uses TRBV9 with TRBJ2-3; no clear D. The CDR3, as DNA: TGTGCCAGCAGCGTAGGAACCGATACGCAGTATTTT. This sequence encodes CASSVGTDTQYF.